Detailed here is one TCR beta chain. The clone's antigen remains unknown. No clone much larger than this one lies a single base away; base qualities are absent. Donors were a few dozen systemically healthy Caucasian individuals from Russia aged 6 to 90 years. Roughly 9 milliliters of peripheral blood were drawn from each donor into EDTA-treated Vacutainer tubes. Ficoll-Paque density-gradient centrifugation was used to isolate PBMCs, with at least 7 million per sample. Total RNA, at least 6 micrograms per sample, was extracted from PBMCs with Trizol reagent. The percentages of naive CD45RAhigh/CD27high T cells were determined by flow cytometry on a PBMC aliquot from every donor. This specimen belongs to a study of blood T cells in healthy people across ages (dated by TCRdb to 2014 to 2015). Regarding the research as a whole: In model experiments, template switching captured roughly one uniquely barcoded TCR beta cDNA molecule for every two T cells. To track age-related changes in TCR beta repertoire diversity, the study relied on deep sequencing normalized with unique cDNA molecular identifiers. Donors were grouped into four age groups: young (average 16 years), middle-aged (about 38), aged (around 62) and long-lived (roughly 80). For two donors (one aged 18 to 30 and one aged 80 or older), the study analyzed two additional independent replicas of 1 million unique cDNA reads from the same blood draw. Here is what the overall study found, with its caveats: There was a strong correlation between observed TCR beta diversity and the percentage of naive T cells measured by flow cytometry. As age increased, observed TCR beta diversity per million T cells dropped in a roughly linear way, and a significant reduction was already evident by age roughly 40. Total diversity estimates from one million sequenced T cells were considered lower bounds and underestimates. Because the CMV infection status of the donors was unknown, age-related changes in expanded clonotypes may potentially have been confounded. The long-lived group showed more naive CD4+ T cells, fewer expanded clones and increased TCR diversity than the aged group, suggesting age selection. Because profiling used bulk unsorted PBMCs, naive and antigen-experienced compartments could not be compared conclusively.

The germline V and J ends show losses of 6 bases and 7 bases respectively, and no gene match explains 21 bases of the junction. The germline V gene (reference sequence) gives CDR1 as DFQATT and CDR2 as SNEGSKA. The cysteine opens and the phenylalanine closes a CDR3 of 16 amino acids. The DNA shown is the 48-base CDR3, in frame from base 1. The library relied on 5' RACE. TCRdb lists the instrument as Illumina HiSeq 2500. The second PCR ran for about 6 to 11 cycles and used a J-beta primer mix along with a sample-barcoded 5' primer. A template-switch 5' adaptor carrying 12 random nucleotides introduced a unique molecular identifier onto each TCR beta cDNA molecule. Each sample yielded at least 3 million CDR3-containing paired-end reads. All of the RNA was converted into first-strand cDNA using the Mint cDNA synthesis kit, with a TRBC-specific oligonucleotide serving as the primer. After uracil-DNA glycosylase treatment, a first 18-cycle PCR used universal primers M1SS and BC2_uni_R on all cDNA. The paper's data handling went like this. Each sample was normalized by randomly selecting 1 million high-quality reads, each carrying a distinct molecular identifier. Instead of being binned into consensus sequences, reads with shared molecular identifiers were discarded. MiTCR, run with a Q25 quality threshold and the strictest error-elimination algorithm, handled CDR3 identification, clonotype clustering and error correction. A nonparametric unseen species model using Euler transformation provided a lower-bound estimate of total TCR beta diversity. TCRdb's own reprocessing of the public reads used fastp at Q25 and MiXCR and kept productive beta chains. All rows with the same CDR3 protein become a single entry with the most common DNA and genes. TCRdb's processing, not the authors', yielded these V and J calls. The sample contains fewer than 1,200,000 distinct CDR3 sequences, under 30% of them found a single time. About 0.72% of the sample is held by the ten biggest clonotypes.

This same sample was also part of a study on T cells of mothers and their children. Reported in the second study: The donors were nine systemically healthy Caucasian individuals, made up of three mothers and their six children. cDNA synthesis used all of the extracted RNA, with roughly 1.6 ug of RNA in each 15 ul reaction. Sample barcodes and 2-4 random nucleotides were added via the M1S primer in the second PCR. More than 8 million TCR beta CDR3 reads were obtained from each mother, and some 3.3 million reads were obtained from each child. Thymic selection similarly shapes TCR recombination output in related and unrelated pairs, with minor effect from inherited differences. Normalized repertoire overlap in related mother-child pairs was always slightly higher than in unrelated mother-child pairs, but the difference was never significant. With a sensitivity of 90 to 100 clones per million clonotypes, no persistent microchimeric T cell clones were detected. To look for features that set related mother-child pairs apart from unrelated individuals, the researchers ran deep NGS to compare the TCR beta repertoires of mothers and children. Mothers averaged roughly 40 +/- 4 years of age and children averaged around 10 +/- 4 years. Libraries were sequenced on Illumina HiSeq 2000 with 100+100 nt paired-end reads after adapter ligation with NEBNext reagents. To prevent cross-contamination, the mother and child libraries were prepared a month apart and were sequenced in separate runs. Between roughly 500,000 and 2,300,000 distinct TCR beta clonotypes were identified per donor. Naive TCR beta clonotypes were estimated from low-frequency clonotypes matched to each donor's FACS-determined naive share, without sorting.

Sequenced input: blood. The clonotype comes from a girl aged 2-10 years in good health. Here the chain combines TRBV20-1 and TRBJ2-7, with 7 middle bases fitting TRBD2. The CDR3 is CSARLQASGLTGEQYF. The nucleotide sequence is given as TGCAGTGCCCGCCTCCAGGCTAGCGGCCTCACGGGGGAGCAGTACTTC.